What follows are 7 T cell receptor beta chains derived from one specimen sequenced in a study of blood T cell repertoires in COVID-19. The assay was immunoSEQ multiplex PCR, and TCRdb's table has in-frame clones only and misses some. The sample includes 75,000 to 90,000 clones, roughly 87% of them seen just once. The sequenced sample was peripheral blood. The receptors were gathered from a woman in her forties or fifties in a cohort sampled during active COVID-19.

The rearrangement links TRBV5-6 to TRBJ1-3; D gene ambiguous. Germline loops: CDR1 SGHDT, CDR2 YYEEEE. CDR3 length: 14 amino acids. Trimming took 2 bases from V and 0 from J, leaving 6 bases between them. CDR3 protein: CASSFMYSGNTIYF. The DNA for the CDR3 is TGTGCCAGCAGCTTTATGTACTCTGGAAACACCATATATTTT.

This chain links TRBV7-2 with TRBJ2-1; 12 bases agree with TRBD2. From germline, CDR1 is SGHTA and CDR2 FQGNSA. Trimming took 3 bases from V and 7 from J; bases not matched to a gene: 7. The CDR3 consists of 16 residues. Here the CDR3 DNA reads TGTGCCAGCAGCTTTGTCGGACTAGCGGGAAAGAATGAGCAGTTCTTC. This codes for CASSFVGLAGKNEQFF.

The V and J genes are TRBV6-5 and TRBJ1-5; 10 nucleotides agree with TRBD1. The CDR3 loop spans 15 amino acids. V trimming: 5 bases; J trimming: 2 bases; junction bases outside the gene matches: 3. Per the germline V gene, CDR1 is MNHEY and CDR2 is SVGAGI. CDR3: CASSTGTGGNQPQHF. The CDR3 DNA reads as TGTGCCAGCAGTACCGGGACAGGGGGCAATCAGCCCCAGCATTTT.

In its sample, this clone was seen once. The chain employs TRBV5-1 and TRBJ1-1; D gene unclear. Per germline, CDR1 SGHRS and CDR2 YFSETQ. This CDR3 comprises 13 residues. The ends were cut back, 2 bases at V and 5 bases at J, with 10 bases in the middle. The CDR3 sequence: CASSFSGETEAFF. The CDR3 DNA reads as TGCGCCAGCAGCTTCTCGGGAGAAACTGAAGCTTTCTTT.

The gene calls are TRBV5-1 and TRBJ2-5; weak D call: TRBD2 (6 bases). Trimming removed 5 bases from V and 5 bases from J, with 16 bases in between. Germline assignment: CDR1 SGHRS and CDR2 YFSETQ. This CDR3 region has 14 residues. The CDR3 DNA reads as TGCGCCAGCAGTGCGGGGTCGGGAAAGGAGACCCAGTACTTC. Translating gives CASSAGSGKETQYF.

The chain combines TRBV3-1 (or the pseudogene TRBV3-2) with TRBJ1-4; D gene uncertain. Germline CDR1 is LGHDT and CDR2 is YNNKEL (reference sequence). The CDR3 is 14 residues long. The V gene lost 4 bases and the J gene lost 4 bases, with 10 bases spanning the gap. Written as DNA, the CDR3 is TGTGCCAGCAGCCCCCATGGCCTTAATGAAAAACTGTTTTTT. This translates into CASSPHGLNEKLFF.

The chain employs TRBV5-1 and TRBJ2-3, with 7 bases aligning to TRBD2. CDR1 is SGHRS, CDR2 YFSETQ, per germline. This CDR3 is 13 amino acids long. V lost 1 base and J lost 4; bases outside the gene matches: 0. The CDR3 loop reads CASSLTSADTQYF. The CDR3 DNA reads TGCGCCAGCAGCTTGACTAGCGCAGATACGCAGTATTTT. The entire variable domain, with the rest obtained from reference TRBV5-1 and TRBJ2-3, is as follows: KAGVTQTPRYLIKTRGQQVTLSCSPISGHRSVSWYQQTPGQGLQFLFEYFSETQRNKGNFPGRFSGRQFSNSRSEMNVSTLELGDSALYLCASSLTSADTQYFGPGTRLTVL.